This T cell receptor beta chain was identified in a study of blood T cell repertoires in COVID-19. Overall study context: There were acute and convalescent COVID-19 samples, and they came from the United States, Italy and Spain.

Assay used: immunoSEQ multiplex PCR; TCRdb lists only in-frame clones, some missing. The repertoire has about 200,000 clones, 80% to 85% of them found once; the top ten carry around 5.4%. This CDR3 contains 16 residues. Germline lookup yields CDR1 KGHDR and CDR2 SFDVKD. The V and J ends lost 3 bases and 4 bases, in that order; junction bases with no gene match: 6. The sample comprised peripheral blood. The chain employs TRBV24-1 and TRBJ2-3, with 10 nucleotides matching TRBD1. This TCR came from a human donor in a cohort sampled during active COVID-19. The CDR3 DNA reads TGTGCCACCAGTGATAGGGACAGGGGAGGGCCAGATACGCAGTATTTT. Residues: CATSDRDRGGPDTQYF.